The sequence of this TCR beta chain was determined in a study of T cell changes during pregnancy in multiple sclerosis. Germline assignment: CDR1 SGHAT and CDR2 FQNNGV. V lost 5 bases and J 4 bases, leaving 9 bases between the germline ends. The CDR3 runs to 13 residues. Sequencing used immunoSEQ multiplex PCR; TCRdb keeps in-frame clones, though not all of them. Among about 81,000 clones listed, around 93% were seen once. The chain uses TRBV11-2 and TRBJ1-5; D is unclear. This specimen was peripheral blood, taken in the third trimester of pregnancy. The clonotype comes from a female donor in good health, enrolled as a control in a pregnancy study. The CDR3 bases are TGTGCCAGCAGCAGAGAGAGTAATCAGCCCCAGCATTTT. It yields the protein CASSRESNQPQHF. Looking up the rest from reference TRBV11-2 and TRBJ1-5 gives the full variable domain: EAGVAQSPRYKIIEKRQSVAFWCNPISGHATLYWYQQILGQGPKLLIQFQNNGVVDDSQLPKDRFSAERLKGVDSTLKIQPAKLEDSAVYLCASSRESNQPQHFGDGTRLSIL.